The text below deals with one T cell receptor beta chain. The authors obtained over 95% purity in all sorted populations. The data are from a study of beta chain features in type 1 diabetes. Study overall: Examination spanned 100 million to 120 million sorted cells from all samples.

The CDR3 is 15 amino acids. Germline lookup yields CDR1 LNHDA and CDR2 SQIVND (reference sequence). V was cut by 1 base and J by 0 bases, with 9 bases left in between. The whole isolated RNA underwent reverse transcription, so sequencing captured expressed TCRB transcripts. Millions of reads were obtained on average from naive, central memory and regulatory T cell samples. Here immunoSEQ multiplex PCR was the method, and the copy in TCRdb shows in-frame clones only, minus some. Here the sample spans approximately 250,000 clones, 12% to 15% being singletons. This clonotype originated in a woman aged 40 to 55 in good health. Sequencing was performed on naive CD4+ T cells from blood. The chain couples TRBV19 to TRBJ1-2; a weak D match, TRBD1 (5 bases). The CDR3 reads CASSIAMTANYGYTF. The CDR3 DNA follows: TGTGCCAGTAGTATAGCCATGACAGCTAACTATGGCTACACCTTC.